This TCR beta chain was sequenced in a study of T cell responses to AZD1222 COVID-19 vaccine. The protocol was immunoSEQ multiplex PCR, while the TCRdb copy is restricted to in-frame clones and leaves out a portion. The top ten hold roughly 12% of the sample, which has 150,000 to 200,000 clones, approximately 86% seen once. Combined were second doses at about 4 or about 12 weeks. Comment on this clone: What it binds is unknown.

General study results and limits: Targets within unmutated variant regions were reportedly found for nearly half of spike-specific TCRs. Seropositive AZD1222 recipients at baseline numbered only six or seven. The donor cohort was predominantly white British with a female majority, and clonal diversity may have been underestimated.

The CDR3 length is 16 residues. V lost 5 bases to trimming and J lost 4 bases; unmatched junction nucleotides: 11. CDR1 is LNHDA, CDR2 SQIVND, per germline (reference sequence). The genes are TRBV19 and TRBJ1-2; 9 nucleotides align to TRBD1. This material consisted of peripheral blood, taken 28 days after the second AZD1222 dose. This receptor was obtained from an adult who received the AZD1222 COVID-19 vaccine. The CDR3 DNA reads as TGTGCCAGTAGTTTAAAAGGGACAGGGAGGATCTATGGCTACACCTTC. As protein: CASSLKGTGRIYGYTF.